The present TCR beta chain was sequenced within a study of shared clonotypes between healthy human individuals (TCRdb year 2020). Regarding the research as a whole: The cohort included three men and a couple of women between 18 and 49 years of age. Blood TCR repertoires of about five healthy adults were deeply sequenced to estimate repertoire size and the extent of clonotype sharing between individuals. To increase sequencing depth and limit assay-specific biases, TCR repertoire library preparation and sequencing were carried out by different laboratories using diverse techniques. Between about 0.85 and 10 billion PBMCs per donor were obtained by leukapheresis. For each donor, CD4 naive and CD4 memory were each given three plates, CD8 naive was given two plates, and CD8 memory was given one plate. The full study reports these points: Naive subsets generally had larger estimated clonotype richness than memory subsets did. Sampling was restricted to blood, and TCR repertoires in tissue are likely to differ from TCR repertoires in blood. Pairwise subsampling led to the expectation that sequencing depth would affect the degree of clonotype sharing among donors. The genetic and exposure-history diversity represented was limited by the small number of donors. Sharing across a few donors was observed for roughly 5% of naive CD4, over 3% of naive CD8, over 2% of memory CD4, and roughly 0.4% of memory CD8 clonotypes. Rarefaction of sorted-subset datasets indicated incomplete sequencing despite the large sequencing depth. Higher generation probabilities were observed for clonotypes shared by all four sorted-subset donors than for non-shared clonotypes.

The donors were healthy, HIV-negative adults with no recently reported acute infections or vaccinations. Every donor was a Caucasian adult living in Nashville, Tennessee, USA. CD4+ T cells were enriched by magnetic negative selection; naive cells were then positively selected on CD45RA, and the negative fraction formed the memory subset. Blood was obtained by leukapheresis, after which PBMCs were separated by Ficoll-Histopaque density gradient centrifugation and cryopreserved in liquid nitrogen vapor phase. Analytical flow cytometry was used to check the purity and quantity of each magnetically sorted T cell population. From each sorted fraction, genomic DNA was isolated and quantified by UV absorbance on a Nanodrop 2000c. Concerning this clone itself: Its antigen is unknown. The sample holds no much larger clone one base away, and base qualities are not on file.

V and J are truncated by 4 bases and 4 bases respectively, leaving an intervening sequence of 13 bases. Taken from the germline V gene, the CDR1 and CDR2 loops are MNHNS and SASEGT. CDR3 length: 14 amino acids, cysteine to phenylalanine. The retained sequence is limited to the CDR3, 42 bases, with the frame set at the first base. TCR CDR3 regions were amplified from genomic DNA by multiplex PCR using the deep immunoSEQ assay. Extracted genomic DNA from each cell subset was distributed evenly across all wells of several immunoSEQ 96-well plates, and each plate was treated as a replicate. For sorted subsets, about 200 ng genomic DNA, equal to 30,000 to 35,000 T cell genomes, was loaded into each replicate PCR. Purified libraries were measured with a Qubit 3.0 fluorometer, size-checked on a Bioanalyzer 2100, and measured again with the KAPA Library Quantification kit. A separate single-read 150-cycle Illumina NextSeq 550 flow cell was used to sequence each immunoSEQ 96-well plate. Concerning the study's data processing: Because only junctional sequences without quality scores were contained in the immunoSEQ output, filtering matching that applied to full-length reads could not be performed. Sequences were annotated with PyIR, a Python wrapper for IgBLAST v1.9, and V/J genes and CDR3 were assigned using IMGT germline references. Reads with weak V/J assignments (E-value above 1e-6), missing CDR3, stop codons, out-of-frame junctions, or ambiguous translated residues were removed. A V3J clonotype was defined by an identical inferred V gene, J gene, and CDR3 amino acid sequence. The percentage overlap between two repertoires was calculated by dividing the number of shared unique clonotypes by the size of the smaller repertoire. Repertoire richness was assessed with RTK rarefaction, the Chao1 estimator, and Recon v2.1 estimates of unobserved clonotypes. Generation probabilities for all TCRbeta clonotypes obtained by the gDNA method from a handful of donors were computed using OLGA. This is the immuneACCESS table as TCRdb keeps it, with only in-frame sequences that have V and J called. A part of the clones is gone; compared with another copy, unresolved V genes explain less than half, and the rest is unexplained. V, J and clone size reflect that table, while D and trimming were determined from the DNA. The sample records some 2,000,000 clones, approximately 96% of which are singletons. The ten largest clones capture 0.1% to 0.15% of the sample.

The material sequenced was naive CD4+ T cells sorted from blood. The sample's cell subset or site, from its label and the paper: CD45RA+ positively selected. The chain links TRBV6-1 with TRBJ1-2, with the D gene too uncertain to name. The clonotype was recovered from a man between 18 and 29 years old in good health. The CDR3 amino acid sequence is: CASSGPGTIYGYTF. The DNA sequence is as follows: TGTGCCAGCAGTGGACCAGGTACTATCTATGGCTACACCTTC.